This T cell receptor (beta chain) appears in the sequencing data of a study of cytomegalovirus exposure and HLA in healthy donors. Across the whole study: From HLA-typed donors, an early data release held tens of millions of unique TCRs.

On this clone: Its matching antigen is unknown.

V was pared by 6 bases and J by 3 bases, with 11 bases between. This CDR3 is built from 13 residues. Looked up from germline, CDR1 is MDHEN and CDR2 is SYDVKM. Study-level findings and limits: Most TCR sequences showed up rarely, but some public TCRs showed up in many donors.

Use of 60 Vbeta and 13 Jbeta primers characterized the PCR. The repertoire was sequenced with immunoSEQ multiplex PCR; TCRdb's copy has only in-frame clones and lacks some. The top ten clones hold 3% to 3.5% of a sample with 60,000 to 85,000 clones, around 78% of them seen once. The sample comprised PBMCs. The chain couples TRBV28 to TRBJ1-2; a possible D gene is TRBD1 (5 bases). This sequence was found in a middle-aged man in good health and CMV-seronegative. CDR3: CASRRQGDYGYTF. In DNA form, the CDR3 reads TGTGCCAGCAGGAGGCAGGGCGACTATGGCTACACCTTC.